These 11 T cell receptor beta chains came from one sample sequenced in a study of cytomegalovirus exposure and HLA in healthy donors. Clones were sequenced by immunoSEQ multiplex PCR, and TCRdb holds only the in-frame ones, with some missing. The sample lists about 220,000 clones; 80% to 90% were seen once. The specimen was PBMCs. The origin of the receptors is a young woman in good health and CMV-seronegative.

The rearrangement links TRBV6-6 to TRBJ1-4; D is unresolved. Between the trimmed V and J ends, which lost 2 bases and 5 bases, there was a span of 6 bases. Germline V gives CDR1 MNHNY, CDR2 SVGAGI (reference sequence). This CDR3 region has 13 residues. Here the CDR3 DNA reads TGTGCCAGCAGTTACAGACTCAATGAAAAACTGTTTTTT. This gives the protein CASSYRLNEKLFF.

The CDR3 region is CAWSPGNDQPQHF. CDR3 nucleotides: TGTGCCTGGAGTCCAGGGAACGACCAGCCCCAGCATTTT. The rearrangement uses TRBV30 and TRBJ1-5, with a possible D match to TRBD1 (5 bases). Germline CDR1 is GTSNPN and CDR2 is SVGIG (reference sequence). Trimming took 2 bases from V and 7 from J, leaving 12 bases between them. The CDR3 covers 13 residues. Using reference TRBV30 and TRBJ1-5 for the parts outside the CDR3, the full variable domain is SQTIHQWPATLVQPVGSPLSLECTVEGTSNPNLYWYRQAAGRGLQLLFYSVGIGQISSEVPQNLSASRPQDRQFILSSKKLLLSDSGFYLCAWSPGNDQPQHFGDGTRLSIL.

The chain employs TRBV5-8 and TRBJ1-5; 10 positions match TRBD1. Losses at the gene ends were 2 bases for V and 0 bases for J; bases not matched to a gene: 14. The germline V gene encodes CDR1 SGHTS and CDR2 YDEGEE. The CDR3 sequence is 20 residues long. CDR3 loop: CASSLVVGTGAFYSNQPQHF. CDR3 nucleotide sequence: TGTGCCAGCAGCTTAGTCGTTGGGACAGGGGCGTTTTATAGCAATCAGCCCCAGCATTTT.

The CDR3 DNA reads TGTGCCAGCAGCGCCGGGACTCCTAAGAGCTCCTACGAGCAGTACTTC. Amino acid sequence: CASSAGTPKSSYEQYF. The chain links TRBV9 to TRBJ2-7; D may be TRBD2 (6 bases). The V end was cut by 3 bases, the J end by 0 bases, with 16 bases between. Germline assignment: CDR1 SGDLS and CDR2 YYNGEE. The CDR3 is 16 amino acids.

The chain links TRBV27 to TRBJ2-7; 8 bases are shared with TRBD2. The CDR3 sequence is 15 residues long. Per germline, CDR1 MNHEY and CDR2 SMNVEV (reference sequence). The junction had 8 bases not matched to a gene; V was cut back by 7 bases and J by 0 bases. The CDR3 sequence is CASKPLAGLSYEQYF. For the CDR3, the DNA is TGTGCCAGCAAACCGCTAGCGGGTCTCTCCTACGAGCAGTACTTC.

The rearrangement links TRBV5-6 to TRBJ2-1; possible D gene TRBD2, 5 bases. Germline CDR1 SGHDT, CDR2 YYEEEE. V gave up 3 bases and J gave up 7 bases, with 20 bases separating them. The CDR3 loop spans 16 amino acids. DNA of the CDR3: TGTGCCAGCAGCTCGGCTCAACAGCGGACCGGGAATGAGCAGTTCTTC. Amino acids: CASSSAQQRTGNEQFF.

V usage is TRBV18 and J usage is TRBJ1-2; D unresolved. V lost 3 bases and J 8 bases, leaving 19 bases between the germline ends. This CDR3 has 15 amino acids. The germline CDR1 and CDR2 sequences are KGHSH and LQKENI. Written as DNA, the CDR3 is TGTGCCAGCTCACCTGCTGGCCGGGAGTCCTTAGGCTACACCTTC. It specifies CASSPAGRESLGYTF.

The rearrangement joins TRBV19 to TRBJ2-1; 8 nucleotides match TRBD2. This CDR3 is 17 amino acids long. Germline loops: CDR1 LNHDA, CDR2 SQIVND (reference sequence). Trimming cost V 5 bases and J 5 bases; bases outside gene matches: 14. CDR3 sequence (DNA): TGTGCCAGTAGTCTTCGGACTAGCCTCTTGTCTGACAATGAGCAGTTCTTC. Protein sequence: CASSLRTSLLSDNEQFF.

CDR3 sequence (DNA): TGTGCCAGCAGTGGTCACCCCGTTCTAGCGGGAGAAGAGACCCAGTACTTC. Translating it yields CASSGHPVLAGEETQYF. The chain carries TRBV6-1 and TRBJ2-5; 10 bases match TRBD2. Per the germline V gene, CDR1 is MNHNS and CDR2 is SASEGT. The CDR3 contains 17 residues. V gave up 4 bases and J gave up 3 bases; unmatched junction bases: 11.

This clone was seen a few times. The J gene is TRBJ2-6, the V gene TRBV6-1; D call uncertain. Trimming took off 2 bases at V and 4 bases at J, with 9 bases between the two ends. Germline lookup yields CDR1 MNHNS and CDR2 SASEGT. CDR3 length: 15 residues. As DNA, the CDR3 is TGTGCCAGCAGTGAATCCGGAGCCGGGGCCAACGTCCTGACTTTC. Protein: CASSESGAGANVLTF.

This sequence joins TRBV7-2 and TRBJ1-2, with 8 bases matching TRBD1. The CDR3 consists of 13 residues. After removal of 6 bases from V and 10 bases from J, the junction contained 10 bases not matched to a gene. Germline values: CDR1 SGHTA, CDR2 FQGNSA. The CDR3 protein is CASRPSGGGFYTF. The CDR3 bases are TGTGCCAGCAGACCATCAGGGGGCGGGTTCTACACCTTC.